This TCR beta chain was documented in a study of technical replicates of blood from a few donors. Using immunoSEQ multiplex PCR, the repertoire was profiled, and TCRdb retains in-frame clones only, with some absent. The top ten clones hold around 10% of a sample with 17,000 or so clones, around nine tenths of them seen once. Trimming shortened V by 1 base and J by 6 bases, and 15 bases separated the two germline ends. Germline CDR1 reads SGHDT; CDR2 reads YYEEEE. The CDR3 has 15 residues. The chain employs TRBV5-6 and TRBJ2-3; maybe TRBD1 (6 bases). Sequenced input: PBMCs. The receptor was isolated from a human donor in good health. The CDR3 DNA reads as TGTGCCAGCAGCTTGACAGGGTGGATTTCTGATACGCAGTATTTT. Translated: CASSLTGWISDTQYF.